This TCR beta chain originates from a study of blood T cell repertoires in COVID-19. In the study overall: Acute-phase and convalescent COVID-19 samples originated in the United States, Italy and Spain. T cells, B-cell-depleted T cells, or PBMCs supplied cDNA or gDNA.

Authors' data handling: Reference gene primer amplification gave estimated nucleated cell counts. Clones were sequenced by immunoSEQ multiplex PCR, and TCRdb holds only the in-frame ones, with some missing. That table is the source of V, J and clone size, and D and trimming were worked out from the DNA. The sample consists of 70,000 to 95,000 clones, roughly 88% of them appearing once. This CDR3 has 16 amino acids. Germline CDR1 MNHNY, CDR2 SVGAGI (reference sequence). Trimming removed 0 bases from V and 7 bases from J, with 15 bases in between. This rearrangement joins TRBV6-6 to TRBJ1-4; TRBD1 might be the D (6 bases). The sequence came from a human donor in a cohort sampled during active COVID-19. Sequenced input: peripheral blood. CDR3 in DNA: TGTGCCAGCAGTTACTCGAAACAGGGTATTTCTGAAAAACTGTTTTTT. Amino acids: CASSYSKQGISEKLFF.